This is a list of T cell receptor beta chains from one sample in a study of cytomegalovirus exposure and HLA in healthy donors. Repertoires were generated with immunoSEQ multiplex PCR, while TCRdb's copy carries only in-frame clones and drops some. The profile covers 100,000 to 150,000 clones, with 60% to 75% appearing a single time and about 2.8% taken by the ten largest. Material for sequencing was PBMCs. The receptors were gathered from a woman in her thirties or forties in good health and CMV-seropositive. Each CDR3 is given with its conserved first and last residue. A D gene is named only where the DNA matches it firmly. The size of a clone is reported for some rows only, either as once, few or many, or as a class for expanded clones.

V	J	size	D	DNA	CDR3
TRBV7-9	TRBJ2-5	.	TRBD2	TGTGCCAGCAGCGGCCGGACTAGCGGGAGTCCCGAGACCCAGTACTTC	CASSGRTSGSPETQYF
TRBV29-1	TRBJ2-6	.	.	TGCAGCGTTCAGCCCCTAGTCTCTGGGGCCAACGTCCTGACTTTC	CSVQPLVSGANVLTF
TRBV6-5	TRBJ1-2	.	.	TGTGCCAGCAGTCTTACAGCTCTCTATGGCTACACCTTC	CASSLTALYGYTF
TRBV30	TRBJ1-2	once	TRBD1	TGTGCCTGGAGTGTAGGGGGCGGTGGCTACTCCTTC	CAWSVGGGGYSF
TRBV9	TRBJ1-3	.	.	TGTGCCAGCAGCGATGGCAGATACTCTGGAAACACCATATATTTT	CASSDGRYSGNTIYF
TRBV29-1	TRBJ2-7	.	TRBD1	TGCAGCGTTGGGACAGGGGACTCCTACGAGCAGTACTTC	CSVGTGDSYEQYF
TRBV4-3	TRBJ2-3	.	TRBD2	TGCGCCAGCAGCCAGGCGACTAGCGGATACACAGATACGCAGTATTTT	CASSQATSGYTDTQYF
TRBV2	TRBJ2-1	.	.	TGTGCCAGCAGTGAAACTGGGACGGGGGATGAGCAGTTCTTC	CASSETGTGDEQFF
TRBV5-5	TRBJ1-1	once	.	TGTGCCAGCAGCTTGGCCCAGAGACAGGATGAAGCTTTCTTT	CASSLAQRQDEAFF
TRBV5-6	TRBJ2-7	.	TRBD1	TGTGCCAGCAGCTGGGGACAGGGGGCCTACGAGCAGTACTTC	CASSWGQGAYEQYF
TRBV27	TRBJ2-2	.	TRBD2	TGTGCCAGCCGGGGACTAGCGGGGGGTTACACCGGGGAGCTGTTTTTT	CASRGLAGGYTGELFF
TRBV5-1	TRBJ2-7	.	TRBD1	TGCGCCAGCAGCAAGGGACAGGAACCATCCTACGAGCAGTACTTC	CASSKGQEPSYEQYF
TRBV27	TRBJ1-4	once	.	TGTGCCAGCAGTTCCTGGTTGACGGGTAATGAAAAACTGTTTTTT	CASSSWLTGNEKLFF
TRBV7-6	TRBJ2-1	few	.	TGTGCCAGCAGCCCACTACCGGGACTTGGGAATGAGCAGTTCTTC	CASSPLPGLGNEQFF
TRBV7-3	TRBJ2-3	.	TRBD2	TGTGCCAGCAGCTTCAGCGGGAGGACAGATACGCAGTATTTT	CASSFSGRTDTQYF
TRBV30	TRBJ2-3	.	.	TGTGCCTCGGTTCTAGCGAGCACAGATACGCAGTATTTT	CASVLASTDTQYF
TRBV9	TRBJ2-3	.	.	TGTGCCAGCAGCACCCTACTCACAGATACGCAGTATTTT	CASSTLLTDTQYF
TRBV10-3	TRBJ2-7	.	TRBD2	TGTGCCATCAGTGAGTCTGTCGGGACTACCCACCTCATCTCCTACGAGCAGTACTTC	CAISESVGTTHLISYEQYF
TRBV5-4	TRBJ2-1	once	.	TGTGCCAGCAGCTTAACAGGACCCTACAATGAGCAGTTCTTC	CASSLTGPYNEQFF
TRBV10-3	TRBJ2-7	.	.	TGTGCCATCAGTTCCAGCTACGAGCAGTACTTC	CAISSSYEQYF
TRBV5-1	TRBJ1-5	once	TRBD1	TGCGCCAGCAGCTTTAGGAGGGACAGGGCGTCCAATCAGCCCCAGCATTTT	CASSFRRDRASNQPQHF
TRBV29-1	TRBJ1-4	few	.	TGCAGCGGCAGGGAATCTGAAAAACTGTTTTTT	CSGRESEKLFF
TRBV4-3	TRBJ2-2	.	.	TGCGCCAGCAGCCATGGGGGGGAGAGCCATGGTTCTACCAGGGGTCTGTTTTTT	CASSHGGESHGSTRGLFF
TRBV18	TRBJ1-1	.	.	TGTGCCAGCTCACCACCAGCCGGTCGGGATGAAGCTTTCTTT	CASSPPAGRDEAFF
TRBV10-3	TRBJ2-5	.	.	TGTGCCATCGGGCAAGCGGGCGAAGAGACCCAGTACTTC	CAIGQAGEETQYF
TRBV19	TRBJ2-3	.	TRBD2	TGTGCCAGTAGTTTGTCGGAAAGCGGGGGCACAGATACGCAGTATTTT	CASSLSESGGTDTQYF
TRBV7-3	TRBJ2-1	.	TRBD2	TGTGCCAGCAGCTCACCGGGACTAGGGGTTAATGAGCAGTTCTTC	CASSSPGLGVNEQFF
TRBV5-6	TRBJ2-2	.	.	TGTGCCAGCAGCCGGAGGGGGCCCGGGGAGCTGTTTTTT	CASSRRGPGELFF
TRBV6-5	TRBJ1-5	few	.	TGTGCCAGCACCCCGGGGAGAAATCAGCCCCAGCATTTT	CASTPGRNQPQHF
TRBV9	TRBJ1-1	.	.	TGTGCCAGCAGCGGAGTGACTAAGAACACTGAAGCTTTCTTT	CASSGVTKNTEAFF
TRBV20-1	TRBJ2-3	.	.	TGCAGTGCCAGGTTGGGAGATACGCAGTATTTT	CSARLGDTQYF
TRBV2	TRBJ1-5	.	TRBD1	TGTGCCAGCAGTGATGAACAGGGGGCGTTTGCGGGTCAGCCCCAGCATTTT	CASSDEQGAFAGQPQHF
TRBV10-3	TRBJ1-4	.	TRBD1	TGTGCCATCAGTCTTCGACAGGGGCCTAATGAAAAACTGTTTTTT	CAISLRQGPNEKLFF